This T cell receptor beta chain was captured by sequencing in a study of low-dose radiotherapy and immunotherapy resistance in tumors. Study as a whole: The treatment that patients received was intravenous nivolumab 240 mg every two weeks plus ipilimumab 1 mg/kg every six weeks. A dose of 300 mg of oral aspirin was taken by patients daily for four cycles from cycle 1 day 1.

The sample holds many counts of this clonotype. The time point was: after trial treatment. The treatment was: LDRT plus nivolumab, ipilimumab, low-dose cyclophosphamide and aspirin (RACIN trial). As their treatment, donors received nivolumab, ipilimumab, aspirin, low-dose cyclophosphamide and low-dose radiotherapy. TRAV and TRBV primers primed cDNA for both TCRalpha and TCRbeta. Both a constant-region primer and a V-primer adapter served to amplify TCRs across 20 to 25 PCR cycles. The mRNA that was isolated underwent amplification by in vitro transcription. TCRdb called the reads again in MiXCR, with one record for every CDR3 protein. The data show approximately 100,000 distinct CDR3 sequences, with around 20% seen just once and roughly 4.3% held by the top ten. V was pared by 3 bases and J by 6 bases, with 6 bases between. CDR1 and CDR2 (germline): LNHDA, SQIVND (reference sequence). This CDR3 has 12 amino acids.

The source was PBMCs, collected after low-dose radiotherapy plus immunotherapy. The source of this sequence is a male donor with prostate cancer. The chain carries TRBV19 and TRBJ2-1; no reliable D call. As DNA, the CDR3 is TGTGCCAGTAGTATTCTTGGCAATGAGCAGTTCTTC. It encodes CASSILGNEQFF.